This T cell receptor beta chain is drawn from a study of Ad26.COV2.S vaccination and SARS-CoV-2 variants. Background on the study: Intramuscular Ad26.COV2.S at 5x10^10 or 1x10^11 viral particles.

Study results and limitations: Total T cell responses, in the TCR breadth and depth analyses, may have been underestimated. Those who received vaccine or placebo ended up with similar non-spike TCR breadth.

Regarding this clone: The antigen is undetermined.

V lost 5 bases and J lost 3, with 11 bases in between. Germline assignment: CDR1 MNHEY and CDR2 SVGEGT. This CDR3 contains 14 residues. TCRdb keeps only in-frame clones here, not all; method: immunoSEQ multiplex PCR. The sample contains roughly 320,000 clones, approximately 86% of which appear only once. Documented treatment: 19 received Ad26.COV2.S at low or high dose, single or two shots; a few received placebo; per-sample allocation not given. Day 63 after the first vaccine or placebo injection was the time point for sampling. An Ad26 vector expressing Wuhan-strain SARS-CoV-2 spike constituted the vaccine.

This chain uses TRBV6-2 or TRBV6-3 with TRBJ1-5; possibly TRBD1 for D (5 bases). The receptor was derived from a person aged 18-65 years who received the Ad26.COV2.S COVID-19 vaccine or a placebo. Sequencing used peripheral blood, obtained in a trial of Ad26.COV2.S vaccine versus placebo. The CDR3 DNA reads as TGTGCCAGCAGTCTCCAGGGAGTCAATCAGCCCCAGCATTTT. It specifies CASSLQGVNQPQHF.